The clone carrying this T cell receptor (beta chain) was found a few times. TCRdb ran MiXCR on the 5' RACE reads and lists one entry per CDR3 protein. The sample consists of around 83,000 distinct CDR3 sequences, 13% to 15% of them appearing once. Germline lookup yields CDR1 SQVTM and CDR2 ANQGSEA. This CDR3 contains 13 residues. With 4 bases removed from V and 0 bases from J, the gap between germline ends came to 7 bases. This entry is derived from a study of neurological immune-mediated disorders. Source material: PBMCs. J is TRBJ1-5 and V is TRBV29-1; D gene uncertain. The clonotype originates from a woman aged 45-60 years in good health. The CDR3 sequence: CSVVDDSNQPQHF. Here the CDR3 DNA reads TGCAGCGTTGTGGACGATAGCAATCAGCCCCAGCATTTT.